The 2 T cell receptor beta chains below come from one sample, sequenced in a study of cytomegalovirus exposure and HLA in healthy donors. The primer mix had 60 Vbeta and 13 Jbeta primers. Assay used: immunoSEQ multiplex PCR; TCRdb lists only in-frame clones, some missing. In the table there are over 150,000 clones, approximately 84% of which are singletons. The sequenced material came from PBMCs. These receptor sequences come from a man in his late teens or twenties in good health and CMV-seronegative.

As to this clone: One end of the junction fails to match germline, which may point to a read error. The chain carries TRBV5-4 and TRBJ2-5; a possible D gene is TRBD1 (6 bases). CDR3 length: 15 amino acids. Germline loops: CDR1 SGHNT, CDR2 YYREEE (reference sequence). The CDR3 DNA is TGTGCCAGCAGCCCAACTACAGGGCCCAGAGAGGCCCAGTACTTC. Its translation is CASSPTTGPREAQYF.

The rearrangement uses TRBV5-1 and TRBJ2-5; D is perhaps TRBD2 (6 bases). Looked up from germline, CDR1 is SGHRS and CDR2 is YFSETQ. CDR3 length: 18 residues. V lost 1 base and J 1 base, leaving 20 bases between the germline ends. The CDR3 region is CASSLSWATGDPQETQYF. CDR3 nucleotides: TGCGCCAGCAGCTTGAGTTGGGCAACGGGAGACCCCCAAGAGACCCAGTACTTC.